The 32 T cell receptor beta chains below come from one sample, sequenced in a study of graft-versus-host responses after intestinal transplantation. Data came from immunoSEQ multiplex PCR; TCRdb stores just in-frame clones and leaves some out. This table holds 40,000 or so clones, roughly 91% found once. The sequencing used PBMCs, collected about 270 days after transplant. The receptors stem from a human patient who received an intestinal transplant, so some T cells may come from the graft donor.

This rearrangement joins TRBV25-1 to TRBJ1-4; no firm D call. Germline V gene data show CDR1 as MGHDK and CDR2 as SYGVNS. With 6 bases removed from V and 2 bases from J, the gap between germline ends came to 13 bases. The CDR3 totals 15 residues. In nucleotides, the CDR3 is TGTGCCAGCAGCCCCCCCGGACGGACTAATGAAAAACTGTTTTTT. Its translation: CASSPPGRTNEKLFF.

The rearrangement uses TRBV18 and TRBJ2-7; D call uncertain. The V gene lost 2 bases and the J gene lost 1 base, with 3 bases spanning the gap. In germline, CDR1 is KGHSH, CDR2 LQKENI. CDR3 length: 12 amino acids. CDR3 nucleotide sequence: TGTGCCAGCTCACCAAAGTCCTACGAGCAGTACTTC. Residues: CASSPKSYEQYF. Combining the CDR3 with reference TRBV18 and TRBJ2-7 gives the whole variable domain NAGVMQNPRHLVRRRGQEARLRCSPMKGHSHVYWYRQLPEEGLKFMVYLQKENIIDESGMPKERFSAEFPKEGPSILRIQQVVRGDSAAYFCASSPKSYEQYFGPGTRLTVT.

The V gene is TRBV13, the J gene TRBJ1-2; TRBD1 agrees at 7 bases. Germline lookup yields CDR1 PRHDT and CDR2 FYEKMQ (reference sequence). V trimming: 2 bases; J trimming: 4 bases; junction bases outside the gene matches: 1. This CDR3 region has 13 residues. CDR3 in amino acids: CASSLKGAYGYTF. CDR3 coding DNA: TGTGCCAGCAGCTTAAAGGGGGCCTATGGCTACACCTTC. The whole variable domain, remainder taken from reference TRBV13 and TRBJ1-2, is AAGVIQSPRHLIKEKRETATLKCYPIPRHDTVYWYQQGPGQDPQFLISFYEKMQSDKGSIPDRFSAQQFSDYHSELNMSSLELGDSALYFCASSLKGAYGYTFGSGTRLTVV.

The chain carries TRBV18 and TRBJ2-3; 8 bases align to TRBD2. The CDR3 is 19 residues long. After removal of 6 bases from V and 4 bases from J, the junction contained 21 bases not matched to a gene. Germline values: CDR1 KGHSH, CDR2 LQKENI. CDR3 in amino acids: CASSELATGGASPPDTQYF. CDR3 bases: TGTGCCAGCTCTGAATTGGCCACGGGGGGGGCCTCTCCACCAGATACGCAGTATTTT.

The V and J genes are TRBV7-9 and TRBJ1-2; no clear D. The germline V gene has CDR1 SEHNR and CDR2 FQNEAQ (reference sequence). Trimming took off 5 bases at V and 6 bases at J, with 16 bases between the two ends. The CDR3 is made up of 14 amino acids. CDR3 coding DNA: TGTGCCAGCAGCCCTAGCTTACGCTCTCATGGCTACACCTTC. The encoded protein is CASSPSLRSHGYTF. The whole variable domain, filled in from reference TRBV7-9 and TRBJ1-2, reads DTGVSQNPRHKITKRGQNVTFRCDPISEHNRLYWYRQTLGQGPEFLTYFQNEAQLEKSRLLSDRFSAERPKGSFSTLEIQRTEQGDSAMYLCASSPSLRSHGYTFGSGTRLTVV.

This sequence joins TRBV11-2 and TRBJ2-7; a weak D match, TRBD2 (6 bases). The ends were cut back, 10 bases at V and 3 bases at J, with 13 bases in the middle. The CDR3 is 12 amino acids. Looked up from germline, CDR1 is SGHAT and CDR2 is FQNNGV. CDR3 nucleotide sequence: TGTGCCACCTCGGGAGACCACTACGAGCAGTACTTC. Protein product: CATSGDHYEQYF.

This rearrangement joins TRBV4-3 to TRBJ1-5; D not resolved. V was pared by 1 base and J by 1 base, with 5 bases between. Germline CDR1 is LGHNA and CDR2 is YSLEER. This CDR3 comprises 14 residues. Here the CDR3 reads CASSQVGSNQPQHF. CDR3 in DNA: TGCGCCAGCAGCCAAGTCGGCAGCAATCAGCCCCAGCATTTT.

V and J are TRBV18 and TRBJ1-2; D remains unclear. This CDR3 contains 15 residues. The germline V and J ends were trimmed by 2 bases and 0 bases, with 10 bases remaining between them. CDR1 is KGHSH, CDR2 LQKENI, per germline. CDR3 sequence: CASSPRAGSNYGYTF. Here the CDR3 DNA reads TGTGCCAGCTCACCAAGGGCAGGATCTAACTATGGCTACACCTTC.

V usage is TRBV2 and J usage is TRBJ1-1, with D hard to call. Trimming stripped 6 bases from V and 0 bases from J, with 8 bases between. This CDR3 has 13 residues. Germline CDR1 reads SNHLY; CDR2 reads FYNNEI. Here the CDR3 DNA reads TGTGCCAGCAGGGGTCTTATGAACACTGAAGCTTTCTTT. Encoded protein: CASRGLMNTEAFF.

In nucleotides, the CDR3 is TGTGCCAGCAGCTGGACAGGGGTGAACACTGAAGCTTTCTTT. This encodes CASSWTGVNTEAFF. The chain carries TRBV7-9 and TRBJ1-1; 9 bases agree with TRBD1. The V segment lost 4 bases and the J segment 0 bases; nucleotides outside the gene matches: 0. This CDR3 comprises 14 residues. Looked up from germline, CDR1 is SEHNR and CDR2 is FQNEAQ (reference sequence).

The chain recombines TRBV6-5 with TRBJ1-2; tentatively, D is TRBD1 (5 bases). The CDR3 runs 14 residues. The germline V gene encodes CDR1 MNHEY and CDR2 SVGAGI. Trimming cost V 2 bases and J 4 bases, with 11 bases left between them. The CDR3 coding sequence is TGTGCCAGCAGTTACGGGGGGGTTAGCTATGGCTACACCTTC. Encoded protein: CASSYGGVSYGYTF.

V and J are TRBV29-1 and TRBJ1-4; the match to TRBD1 covers 10 bases. From germline, CDR1 is SQVTM and CDR2 ANQGSEA. V lost 7 bases, J lost 7 bases, and 3 bases stayed unmatched. The CDR3 extends over 12 amino acids. CDR3 sequence: CSAGQGFEKLFF. The CDR3 region has the DNA TGCAGCGCGGGACAGGGGTTTGAAAAACTGTTTTTT.

The chain combines TRBV6-5 with TRBJ2-1; no clear D. The ends were cut back, 4 bases at V and 3 bases at J, with 16 bases in the middle. CDR1 is MNHEY, CDR2 SVGAGI, per germline. CDR3 size: 16 residues. The CDR3 region is CASSSRPVASYNEQFF. CDR3 in DNA: TGTGCCAGCAGTTCCCGGCCCGTCGCGAGCTACAATGAGCAGTTCTTC.

The chain recombines TRBV11-1 with TRBJ2-7; 11 bases line up with TRBD2. The length of the CDR3 is 15 residues. J gave up 2 bases and V 4 bases, and 4 bases lay outside the gene matches. The germline V gene has CDR1 SGHAT and CDR2 FQDESV (reference sequence). The CDR3 DNA reads TGTGCCAGCAGCTCGGGACTAGCGGCAGCCTACGAGCAGTACTTC. It codes for CASSSGLAAAYEQYF.

The rearrangement joins TRBV7-3 to TRBJ2-2; D uncertain. The germline V and J ends were trimmed by 6 bases and 5 bases, with 4 bases remaining between them. CDR1 and CDR2 from the germline V gene are SGHTA and FQGTGA. There are 11 residues in the CDR3. The CDR3 bases are TGTGCCAGCAGGTCTACCGGGGAGCTGTTTTTT. Protein product: CASRSTGELFF.

V and J are TRBV5-1 and TRBJ1-4; 7 nucleotides match TRBD1. The germline gives CDR1 SGHRS, CDR2 YFSETQ. The CDR3 is 14 residues long. J was trimmed by 4 bases and V by 4 bases; bases with no gene match: 4. CDR3 in DNA: TGCGCCAGCAGCGGGGGACAGAATAATGAAAAACTGTTTTTT. Protein product: CASSGGQNNEKLFF.

The chain joins TRBV7-8 to TRBJ1-5; D is undetermined. Germline lookup yields CDR1 SGHVS and CDR2 FQNEAQ. V was trimmed by 1 base and J by 7 bases, leaving 8 bases between them. The CDR3 spans 13 residues. In DNA form, the CDR3 reads TGTGCCAGCAGCTTAGTTTTCGAGCAGCCCCAGCATTTT. Residues: CASSLVFEQPQHF.

This clone was seen just once. The genes are TRBV4-3 and TRBJ2-7, with 10 nucleotides matching TRBD1. Germline lookup yields CDR1 LGHNA and CDR2 YSLEER. Trimming cost V 3 bases and J 4 bases; bases outside gene matches: 3. The CDR3 has 14 residues. Here the CDR3 DNA reads TGCGCCAGCAGCCAGGGACAGGGGTCTTACGAGCAGTACTTC. This translates into CASSQGQGSYEQYF.

The gene calls are TRBV5-4 and TRBJ2-7, with 12 bases aligning to TRBD2. Looked up from germline, CDR1 is SGHNT and CDR2 is YYREEE (reference sequence). The CDR3 totals 14 residues. Germline trimming cut 4 bases from V and 5 bases from J; bases unmatched to any gene: 4. The CDR3 DNA is TGTGCCAGCAGCCTAGCGGGGGGGCCGGACGAGCAGTACTTC. Protein: CASSLAGGPDEQYF.

The chain has TRBV4-1 and TRBJ2-5, with D uncertain. The J call is uncertain, as TRBJ2-7 better fits the DNA end. This CDR3 spans 13 amino acids. CDR1 MGHRA and CDR2 YSYEKL come from the germline V gene. The CDR3, as DNA: TGCGCCAGCAGCCTAAATATCGCCTACGAGCAGTACTTC. It encodes CASSLNIAYEQYF.

The genes are TRBV4-1 and TRBJ2-3, with D possibly being TRBD1 or TRBD2 (6 bases each). The CDR3 has 15 amino acids. Germline V lookup: CDR1 MGHRA, CDR2 YSYEKL. Trimming cost V 2 bases and J 4 bases, with 13 bases left between them. The DNA for the CDR3 is TGCGCCAGCAGCCAATCACCCGGGGGCCCAGATACGCAGTATTTT. Translating gives CASSQSPGGPDTQYF.

The chain uses TRBV5-1 and TRBJ1-1, with D perhaps matching TRBD1 (5 bases). CDR3 size: 13 residues. Looked up from germline, CDR1 is SGHRS and CDR2 is YFSETQ. The V gene lost 4 bases and the J gene lost 6 bases, with 13 bases spanning the gap. CDR3 in amino acids: CASSVDRQPEAFF. The CDR3 region has the DNA TGCGCCAGCAGCGTAGATCGACAGCCTGAAGCTTTCTTT.

The chain combines TRBV4-1 with TRBJ2-5; TRBD2 matches at 7 bases. This CDR3 is built from 15 residues. With V trimmed by 2 bases and J by 2 bases, 5 bases remained unmatched. The V gene's germline CDR1 is MGHRA and CDR2 YSYEKL. The CDR3 sequence: CASSQRSGAQETQYF. The CDR3 DNA follows: TGCGCCAGCAGCCAACGAAGCGGGGCTCAAGAGACCCAGTACTTC.

This chain uses TRBV11-2 with TRBJ2-1; the D gene is possibly TRBD2 (5 bases). The CDR3 is made up of 15 amino acids. The V gene lost 0 bases and the J gene lost 3 bases, with 9 bases spanning the gap. CDR1 is SGHAT and CDR2 is FQNNGV in the germline V gene. CDR3 bases: TGTGCCAGCAGCTTAGATCGAGGACTCTACAATGAGCAGTTCTTC. This gives the protein CASSLDRGLYNEQFF.

In its sample, this clone was seen once. The V and J genes are TRBV6-5 and TRBJ2-7; perhaps TRBD2 as D (6 bases). The CDR3 is 13 residues long. V was pared by 5 bases and J by 4 bases, with 12 bases between. Germline CDR1 and CDR2: MNHEY and SVGAGI. This CDR3 is CASSRDRGYEQYF. Here the CDR3 DNA reads TGTGCCAGCAGTCGGGACCGGGGGTACGAGCAGTACTTC.

The V gene is TRBV11-3, the J gene TRBJ1-1, with D possibly TRBD1 on 6 matching bases. V lost 5 bases and J 6 bases, leaving 13 bases between the germline ends. The germline CDR1 and CDR2 sequences are SGHNT and YENEEA. This CDR3 spans 13 amino acids. The CDR3 here is CASSPTGGAEAFF. CDR3 DNA: TGTGCCAGCAGCCCGACGGGGGGCGCTGAAGCTTTCTTT.

The CDR3 DNA reads as TGTGCCAGCAGCCTGGGGGCGCCTCTCAATGGCTACACCTTC. Translation: CASSLGAPLNGYTF. The chain has TRBV11-1 and TRBJ1-2; a possible D gene is TRBD1 (6 bases). V lost 5 bases to trimming and J lost 6 bases, with 16 bases between them. Germline V gene data show CDR1 as SGHAT and CDR2 as FQDESV (reference sequence). This CDR3 is built from 14 residues.

The rearrangement links TRBV10-3 to TRBJ1-2; D not certain. Germline V lookup: CDR1 ENHRY, CDR2 SYGVKD. The CDR3 is 13 residues long. V shed 5 bases and J shed 5 bases, with 12 bases lying between them. CDR3 bases: TGTGCCATCAGTCAAGTAAGACCTTATGGCTACACCTTC. Translating gives CAISQVRPYGYTF.

CDR3 amino acids: CASSPPGQLYEQYF. The DNA of the CDR3 is TGCGCCAGCAGCCCACCGGGACAGCTCTACGAGCAGTACTTC. This chain joins TRBV4-1 and TRBJ2-7; the match to TRBD1 covers 7 bases. Unmatched junction bases numbered 6, after V lost 4 bases and J lost 3 bases. The V gene's germline CDR1 is MGHRA and CDR2 YSYEKL. The CDR3 extends over 14 amino acids.

This rearrangement joins TRBV6-5 to TRBJ2-2; the D gene is possibly TRBD2 (6 bases). V lost 2 bases and J 5 bases, leaving 15 bases between the germline ends. CDR1 is MNHEY and CDR2 is SVGAGI in the germline V gene. This CDR3 comprises 16 residues. Written as DNA, the CDR3 is TGTGCCAGCAGTTACGCCCTGGCGGGGCTTACCGGGGAGCTGTTTTTT. It is translated as CASSYALAGLTGELFF.

The chain is built from TRBV5-5 and TRBJ2-5; no clear D. The assigned J gene may be wrong: the sequence end matches TRBJ2-7 better. The CDR3 runs to 13 residues. CDR1 and CDR2 from the germline V gene are SGHKS and YYEKEE (reference sequence). This CDR3 reads CASSLSLGYEQYF. The CDR3 DNA reads TGTGCCAGCAGCTTGTCGTTGGGGTACGAGCAGTACTTC.

This clone appeared a single time. The chain is built from TRBV7-9 and TRBJ1-3, with TRBD1 identical over 9 bases. This CDR3 spans 19 amino acids. CDR1 is SEHNR and CDR2 is FQNEAQ in the germline V gene (reference sequence). With 5 bases clipped from V and 0 bases from J, the junction kept 14 bases outside the gene matches. CDR3 in DNA: TGTGCCAGCAGCCCAAGGGGCCTGGACAGGGGTACCTCTGGAAACACCATATATTTT. It encodes CASSPRGLDRGTSGNTIYF.